Given below is one T cell receptor (beta chain) in context. This clonotype was seen at least ten times. This receptor's antigen is unknown. Base-call qualities are not available, and no considerably larger clone is one nucleotide away. These data are taken from a study of immune characterization of retroperitoneal liposarcoma (dated by TCRdb to between 2018 and 2021). From the germline V gene, CDR1 is SGHTA and CDR2 is FQGTGA. The CDR3, from cysteine to phenylalanine, totals 13 residues. The read is trimmed to its CDR3 DNA, 39 bases read in frame from base 1. Germline trimming: 4 bases from V, 9 bases from J; junction bases outside gene matches: 3. Receptor libraries were prepared by PCR. The run used a NextSeq 500. The public reads were reprocessed in TCRdb via fastp at Q25 and MiXCR, keeping in-frame beta chains. One record per CDR3 amino acid sequence lists the most common genes and DNA. The sample includes about 18,000 distinct CDR3 sequences, with under 45% observed a single time. Approximately 7% of the sample rests with the top ten.

The sample consisted of blood. The sequence joins TRBV7-3 to TRBJ2-1; TRBD2 fits 10 bases in the junction. The source of this sequence is a male donor with retroperitoneal liposarcoma. The DNA sequence is as follows: TGTGCCAGCAGCTCTCGGACTAGCGGTGAGCAGTTCTTC. Translated, this is CASSSRTSGEQFF. Joined to the reference TRBV7-3 and TRBJ2-1 proteins, this CDR3 gives the full variable domain: GAGVSQTPSNKVTEKGKYVELRCDPISGHTALYWYRQSLGQGPEFLIYFQGTGAADDSGLPNDRFFAVRPEGSVSTLKIQRTERGDSAVYLCASSSRTSGEQFFGPGTRLTVL.